The 27 T cell receptor beta chains below were found in one sample sequenced in a study of molecular identifiers for immune sequencing clone quantification. TCRdb independently ran MiXCR on the PCR reads; one entry per CDR3 protein. The sample has about 510,000 distinct CDR3 sequences; 25% are singletons. Sequenced: naive CD8+ T cells from blood, with Jurkat cell RNA spiked in. Stated subset: FACS-sorted CD8+CD4-CCR7+CD45RA+ naive T cells. These receptors were obtained from a human donor in good health. Some libraries in this study had Jurkat cell RNA spiked in.

This clonotype was counted a few times. The CDR3 sequence: CASSEGTVYEQYF. In nucleotides, the CDR3 is TGTGCCAGCAGTGAGGGGACAGTCTACGAGCAGTACTTC. This chain joins TRBV2 and TRBJ2-7, with 7 bases matching TRBD1. CDR1 and CDR2 from the germline V gene are SNHLY and FYNNEI. After removal of 3 bases from V and 3 bases from J, the junction contained 2 bases not matched to a gene. The CDR3 is 13 amino acids. Looking up the rest from reference TRBV2 and TRBJ2-7 gives the full variable domain: EPEVTQTPSHQVTQMGQEVILRCVPISNHLYFYWYRQILGQKVEFLVSFYNNEISEKSEIFDDQFSVERPDGSNFTLKIRSTKLEDSAMYFCASSEGTVYEQYFGPGTRLTVT.

This clonotype occurred many times. The chain joins TRBV6-5 to TRBJ2-2; no reliable D call. Germline CDR1 reads MNHEY; CDR2 reads SVGAGI. CDR3 length equals 14 residues. The V gene lost 1 base and the J gene lost 3 bases, with 6 bases spanning the gap. CDR3 nucleotide sequence: TGTGCCAGCAGTTACTTGTCAGACACCGGGGAGCTGTTTTTT. As protein: CASSYLSDTGELFF.

This clonotype was counted a few times. The chain carries TRBV6-5 and TRBJ1-1, with TRBD1 identical over 7 bases. The CDR3 covers 15 residues. V trimming: 6 bases; J trimming: 0 bases; junction bases outside the gene matches: 7. Germline lookup yields CDR1 MNHEY and CDR2 SVGAGI. The CDR3 nucleotides read TGTGCCAGCAGGGGGACAGCCCTCATGAACACTGAAGCTTTCTTT. It yields the protein CASRGTALMNTEAFF.

This clonotype was recorded many times. The genes are TRBV12-3 or TRBV12-4 and TRBJ2-1; perhaps TRBD1 as D (7 bases). The V end lost 9 bases, the J end lost 9 bases, and 18 bases lay between the germline ends. The CDR3 consists of 13 residues. CDR3 DNA: TGTGCCAGTCTTCTTCAGGGGGAGGTTGAGCAGTTCTTC. This sequence encodes CASLLQGEVEQFF.

Of note for this clonotype: Given a much more abundant clone one base away, this may be a read error. The chain is built from TRBV28 and TRBJ2-3, with 9 nucleotides matching TRBD2. Germline values: CDR1 MDHEN, CDR2 SYDVKM. After removal of 4 bases from V and 2 bases from J, the junction contained 4 bases not matched to a gene. CDR3 length equals 15 residues. The CDR3: CASSWTSANTDTQYF. The CDR3 nucleotides are TGTGCCAGCAGTTGGACTAGCGCCAACACAGATACGCAGTATTTT.

Details on this clonotype: An end of the junction differs from the germline gene, which may be a read error. The chain is built from TRBV25-1 and TRBJ2-5; D not certain. The CDR3 runs 14 residues. CDR1 MGHDK and CDR2 SYGVNS come from the germline V gene. The DNA for the CDR3 is TGTGCCAGCAGTGAATTAGGAAGGCAAGAGGCCCAGTACTTC. This gives the protein CASSELGRQEAQYF.

This clonotype came up once. The junction differs from germline at one of its ends, possibly a read error. The chain employs TRBV16 and TRBJ2-7, with 8 bases identical to TRBD2. Germline-derived CDR1 and CDR2 are KGHSY and FQNENV. The CDR3 is 11 residues long. This CDR3 is CAGGPSGGQCF. The DNA of the CDR3 is TGTGCCGGCGGCCCATCGGGGGGGCAGTGCTTC. Full variable domain (rest looked up from reference TRBV16 and TRBJ2-7): GEEVAQTPKHLVRGEGQKAKLYCAPIKGHSYVFWYQQVLKNEFKFLISFQNENVFDETGMPKERFSAKCLPNSPCSLEIQATKLEDSAVYFCAGGPSGGQCFGPGTRLTVT.

V is TRBV2 and J is TRBJ2-7; the D gene is possibly TRBD2 (6 bases). This CDR3 has 16 residues. V shed 7 bases and J shed 2 bases, with 21 bases lying between them. Germline V gene data show CDR1 as SNHLY and CDR2 as FYNNEI. In DNA form, the CDR3 reads TGTGCCAGCACCCAAACCGGAGGGGACCTGACCTACGAGCAGTACTTC. Translated, it gives CASTQTGGDLTYEQYF.

V and J are TRBV9 and TRBJ2-7; D remains unclear. Germline CDR1 reads SGDLS; CDR2 reads YYNGEE. Trimming left V 0 bases short and J 5 bases short, with 15 bases between. The CDR3 spans 15 residues. CDR3 sequence reads: CASSVDRMGFDEQYF. CDR3 coding DNA: TGTGCCAGCAGCGTAGACCGAATGGGCTTTGACGAGCAGTACTTC.

This clonotype appeared a few times. The chain recombines TRBV7-6 with TRBJ2-3, with TRBD2 identical over 11 bases. The CDR3 loop spans 15 amino acids. Germline lookup yields CDR1 SGHVS and CDR2 FNYEAQ. V trimming: 4 bases; J trimming: 5 bases; junction bases outside the gene matches: 5. This chain's CDR3 is CASSYSGRVGDTQYF. In DNA form, the CDR3 reads TGTGCCAGCAGCTATAGCGGGAGGGTGGGAGATACGCAGTATTTT. The full variable domain, rest sourced from reference TRBV7-6 and TRBJ2-3, is GAGVSQSPRYKVTKRGQDVALRCDPISGHVSLYWYRQALGQGPEFLTYFNYEAQQDKSGLPNDRFSAERPEGSISTLTIQRTEQRDSAMYRCASSYSGRVGDTQYFGPGTRLTVL.

In this sample, this clonotype turned up a few times. This chain links TRBV3-1 with TRBJ2-5; tentatively, D is TRBD2 (5 bases). Germline V gene sequence: CDR1 LGHDT, CDR2 YNNKEL (reference sequence). Trimming removed 3 bases at V and 0 bases at J, with 8 bases between. The CDR3 loop spans 14 amino acids. The CDR3 loop is CASSQIGNQETQYF. The DNA for the CDR3 is TGTGCCAGCAGCCAGATCGGGAACCAAGAGACCCAGTACTTC.

Turning to this clonotype: The junction does not match germline at one end; this may be a read error. The genes are TRBV15 and TRBJ2-3; maybe TRBD2 (6 bases). From germline, CDR1 is LNHNV and CDR2 YYDKDF (reference sequence). The CDR3 sequence is 16 residues long. CDR3 sequence: CATSSSPGRTTDTRYF. As DNA, the CDR3 is TGTGCCACCAGCTCATCCCCGGGACGGACTACAGATACGCGGTATTTT.

This clonotype was recorded many times. The CDR3 protein is CSVGWPTTDTQYF. DNA of the CDR3: TGCAGCGTAGGGTGGCCAACCACAGATACGCAGTATTTT. This chain joins TRBV29-1 and TRBJ2-3; D is unresolved. V gave up 6 bases and J gave up 2 bases, with 12 bases separating them. The CDR3 covers 13 residues. CDR1 and CDR2 from the germline V gene are SQVTM and ANQGSEA.

This clonotype was detected ten times or more. The chain has TRBV19 and TRBJ2-2, with D unresolved. V lost 1 base to trimming and J lost 6 bases, with 3 bases between them. Per germline, CDR1 LNHDA and CDR2 SQIVND (reference sequence). The CDR3 totals 12 residues. CDR3 sequence reads: CASSIVAGELFF. In DNA form, the CDR3 reads TGTGCCAGTAGTATAGTCGCCGGGGAGCTGTTTTTT.

This clonotype was counted once. This sequence joins TRBV6-2 or TRBV6-3 and TRBJ2-1; D gene unclear. The CDR3 runs 13 residues. The V end lost 7 bases, the J end lost 5 bases, and 12 bases lay between the germline ends. The V gene's germline CDR1 is MNHEY and CDR2 SVGEGT. The CDR3 DNA follows: TGTGCCAGCACCCTTGGGTCCAACAATGAGCAGTTCTTC. As protein: CASTLGSNNEQFF.

This clonotype was seen more than once but under ten times. For the CDR3, the DNA is TGTGCCAGCAGCGTAGTGGGGACAGCGAACACCGGGGAGCTGTTTTTT. This encodes CASSVVGTANTGELFF. The rearrangement joins TRBV9 to TRBJ2-2, with 7 bases matching TRBD1. CDR3 length equals 16 residues. Germline trimming cut 0 bases from V and 0 bases from J; bases unmatched to any gene: 2. The germline CDR1 and CDR2 sequences are SGDLS and YYNGEE.

CDR3 region: CASSRTSGGARTDTQYF. The CDR3, as DNA: TGTGCCAGCAGCCGGACTAGCGGGGGGGCCCGCACAGATACGCAGTATTTT. The rearrangement uses TRBV6-5 and TRBJ2-3, with 15 bases aligning to TRBD2. CDR1 and CDR2 from the germline V gene are MNHEY and SVGAGI. The CDR3 has 17 amino acids. V lost 6 bases to trimming and J lost 1 base; unmatched junction nucleotides: 5.

J is TRBJ2-7 and V is TRBV11-2, with 8 bases identical to TRBD2. CDR3 length equals 14 residues. Germline CDR1 and CDR2: SGHAT and FQNNGV. V was pared by 5 bases and J by 4 bases, with 7 bases of the junction left unmatched. The DNA for the CDR3 is TGTGCCAGCAGCGGACTAGCCGGGTCTTACGAGCAGTACTTC. Encoded protein: CASSGLAGSYEQYF.

About this clonotype: This may arise from a read error, as a much more abundant clone is one base away. This chain joins TRBV11-2 and TRBJ2-7, with 9 bases identical to TRBD1. This CDR3 has 13 amino acids. CDR1 is SGHAT and CDR2 is FQNNGV in the germline V gene. The CDR3 region has the DNA TGTGCCAGAAGCTTGGGACAGGGTAACGAGCAGTACTTC. Translating it yields CARSLGQGNEQYF.

The chain recombines TRBV6-2 or TRBV6-3 with TRBJ1-2, with D tentatively TRBD1 (5 bases). V was clipped by 7 bases and J by 6 bases, with 12 bases between them. The germline V gene encodes CDR1 MNHEY and CDR2 SVGEGT. The CDR3 sequence is 12 residues long. This CDR3 reads CASTPGSHGYTF. The CDR3 DNA follows: TGTGCCAGCACCCCAGGGTCCCATGGCTACACCTTC.

This clonotype was recorded many times. V is TRBV4-1 and J is TRBJ1-4; D possibly corresponds to TRBD1 (5 bases). The CDR3 runs 13 residues. Germline V CDR1 and CDR2: MGHRA, YSYEKL. V was shortened by 3 bases and J by 6 bases, with 8 bases between the two germline ends. This CDR3 is CASSHLGDEKLFF. In nucleotides, the CDR3 is TGCGCCAGCAGCCATTTAGGGGATGAAAAACTGTTTTTT.

The V gene is TRBV9, the J gene TRBJ2-1, with D unresolved. The V gene lost 0 bases and the J gene lost 4 bases, with 11 bases spanning the gap. This CDR3 spans 15 amino acids. The germline CDR1 and CDR2 sequences are SGDLS and YYNGEE. The CDR3 reads CASSVAWRLYNEQFF. The CDR3 nucleotides read TGTGCCAGCAGCGTAGCCTGGCGCCTATACAATGAGCAGTTCTTC.

To note about this clonotype: Mismatch with germline at one junction end may stem from a read error. The chain has TRBV20-1 and TRBJ2-2, with D possibly being TRBD1 or TRBD2 (6 bases each). This CDR3 comprises 13 residues. CDR1 and CDR2 (germline): DFQATT, SNEGSKA (reference sequence). CDR3 sequence reads: CSARVRDTGGLFF. The CDR3 DNA is TGCAGTGCTAGAGTCAGGGACACCGGGGGGCTGTTTTTT.

A few counts support this clonotype. This chain uses TRBV7-6 with TRBJ2-2; the D is unclear. V lost 1 base, J lost 6 bases, and 6 bases lay in between. CDR1 and CDR2 (germline): SGHVS, FNYEAQ. This CDR3 comprises 13 residues. The CDR3 nucleotides are TGTGCCAGCAGCTTAGACCTTGCCGGGGAGCTGTTTTTT. It codes for CASSLDLAGELFF.

The chain uses TRBV12-3 or TRBV12-4 and TRBJ1-1; perhaps TRBD1 as D (5 bases). CDR3 size: 12 residues. V was shortened by 6 bases and J by 6 bases, with 11 bases between the two germline ends. DNA of the CDR3: TGTGCCAGCAGGGAGGGGACCTCTGAAGCTTTCTTT. It is translated as CASREGTSEAFF.

The gene calls are TRBV4-3 and TRBJ2-1; unclear D gene. V lost 0 bases, J lost 4 bases, and 13 bases lay in between. Per germline, CDR1 LGHNA and CDR2 YSLEER. The CDR3 runs 16 residues. CDR3 in DNA: TGCGCCAGCAGCCAAGATCTGCCTAATTTGTACAATGAGCAGTTCTTC. Amino acids: CASSQDLPNLYNEQFF.

This sequence joins TRBV19 and TRBJ2-2, with TRBD1 as a possible D gene (6 bases). V was cut by 3 bases and J by 5 bases, with 16 bases left in between. CDR3 length: 16 amino acids. Germline V lookup: CDR1 LNHDA, CDR2 SQIVND (reference sequence). The CDR3 protein is CASSIFLNRVTGELFF. The CDR3 bases are TGTGCCAGTAGTATCTTTCTAAACAGGGTTACCGGGGAGCTGTTTTTT.